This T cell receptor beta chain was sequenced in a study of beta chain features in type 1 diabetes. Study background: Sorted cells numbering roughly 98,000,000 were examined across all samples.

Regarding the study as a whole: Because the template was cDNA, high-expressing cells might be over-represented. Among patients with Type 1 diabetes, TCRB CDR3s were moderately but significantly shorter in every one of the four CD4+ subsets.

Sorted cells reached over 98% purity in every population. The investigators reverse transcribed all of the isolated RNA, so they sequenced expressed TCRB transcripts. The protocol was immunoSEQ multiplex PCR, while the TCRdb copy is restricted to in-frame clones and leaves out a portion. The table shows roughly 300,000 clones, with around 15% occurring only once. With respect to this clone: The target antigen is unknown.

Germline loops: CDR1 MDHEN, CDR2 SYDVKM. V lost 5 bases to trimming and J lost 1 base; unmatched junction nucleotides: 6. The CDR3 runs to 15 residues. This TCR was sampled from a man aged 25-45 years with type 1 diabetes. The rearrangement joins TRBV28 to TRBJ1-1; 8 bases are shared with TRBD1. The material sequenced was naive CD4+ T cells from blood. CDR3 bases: TGTGCCAGCAGTCTCGTCGGGACAGGGAACACTGAAGCTTTCTTT. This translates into CASSLVGTGNTEAFF.